These T cell receptor beta chains were read from a single sample in a study of T cell repertoires in cytomegalovirus infection. TCRdb reprocessed the reads with MiXCR, giving one entry per CDR3 protein. The profile shows a few hundred thousand distinct CDR3 sequences, about 39% of them singletons. These receptors' targets are unknown. The material sequenced was cultured PBMCs, taken from culture after CMV antigen stimulation. These receptors were taken from a human donor in good health (CMV status not recorded). Some clones in this sample may be carry-over from other donors' samples. Both conserved end residues are part of each CDR3. D genes are given only for firm matches. Clone size appears in some rows only: once, few, many, or a class for an expanded clone.

j_call v_call d_call clone_size cdr3_nt cdr3_aa
TRBJ2-7 TRBV12-3/TRBV12-4 TRBD1 NA TGTGCCAGCAGTCCAGCGGGGACAGGGGGCGACGAGCAGTACTTC CASSPAGTGGDEQYF
TRBJ2-2 TRBV7-2 NA few TGTGCCAGCAGCTCGGGGCCAGCGGCCACCGGGGAGCTGTTTTTT CASSSGPAATGELFF
TRBJ2-1 TRBV4-1 NA once TGCGCCAGCAGCCAAACAGGCGCCGAGCAGTTCTTC CASSQTGAEQFF
TRBJ1-4 TRBV7-6 NA NA TGTGCCAGCAGCTTAGACCCACAGGATGAAAAACTGTTTTTT CASSLDPQDEKLFF
TRBJ1-1 TRBV7-2 TRBD1 many TGTGCCAGCAGCTTCCCGAGCAGGGGGCGCTGGATGAACACTGAAGCTTTCTTT CASSFPSRGRWMNTEAFF
TRBJ2-1 TRBV7-2 TRBD1 NA TGTGCCAGCAGCTTAGGAGGGGACAGGGGCAGAATTGAGCAGTTCTTC CASSLGGDRGRIEQFF
TRBJ1-1 TRBV28 NA NA TGTGCCAGCAGTTTTATATTGAACACTGAAGCTTTCTTT CASSFILNTEAFF
TRBJ2-3 TRBV6-1 NA few TGTGCCAGCAGGCAGGGTAGTGCAGATACGCAGTATTTT CASRQGSADTQYF
TRBJ2-3 TRBV6-6 NA NA TGTGCCAGCAGATCTCCTGATACGCAGTATTTT CASRSPDTQYF
TRBJ2-3 TRBV7-2 TRBD2 NA TGTGCCAGCAGCACATCGCCTGGACTAGCTGGTACGCAGTATTTT CASSTSPGLAGTQYF